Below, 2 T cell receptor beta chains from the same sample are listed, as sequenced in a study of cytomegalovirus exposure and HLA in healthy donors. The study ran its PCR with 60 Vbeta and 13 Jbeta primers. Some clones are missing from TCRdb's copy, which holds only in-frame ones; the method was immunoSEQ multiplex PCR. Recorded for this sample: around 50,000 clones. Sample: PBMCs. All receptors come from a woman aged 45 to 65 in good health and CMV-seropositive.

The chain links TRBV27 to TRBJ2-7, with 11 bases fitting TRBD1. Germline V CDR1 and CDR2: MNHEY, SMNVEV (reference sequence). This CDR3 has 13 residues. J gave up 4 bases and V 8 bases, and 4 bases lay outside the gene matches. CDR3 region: CASGGTGGYEQYF. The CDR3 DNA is TGTGCCAGCGGGGGGACAGGGGGTTACGAGCAGTACTTC.

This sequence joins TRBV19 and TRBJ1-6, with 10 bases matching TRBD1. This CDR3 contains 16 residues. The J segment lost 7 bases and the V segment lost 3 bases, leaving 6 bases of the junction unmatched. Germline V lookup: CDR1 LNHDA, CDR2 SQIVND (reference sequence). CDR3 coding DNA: TGTGCCAGTAGTATCCGACAGGGGGCGCGAAATTCACCCCTCCACTTT. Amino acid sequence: CASSIRQGARNSPLHF.